The 26 T cell receptor beta chains below were found in one sample sequenced in a study of tumor-infiltrating lymphocytes in primary liver carcinoma. From about 0.5 ug of total RNA, TCR beta-specific cDNA was reverse-transcribed using a constant-region primer. Three rounds of nested multiplex PCR with slightly modified ARM-PCR produced TCR beta libraries. With TRBV1-TRBV30 forward primers and a C-beta reverse primer, the first two PCR rounds were run for approximately 10 cycles each. TCRdb re-called the multiplex PCR reads with MiXCR, one entry per CDR3 protein. The repertoire holds over 75,000 distinct CDR3 sequences, with less than 75% as singletons. Extraction of RNA together with DNA used 20-30 mg of unsorted bulk tissue. The source material was tumor-adjacent normal liver tissue. The origin of the receptors is a man between 40 and 49 years old with primary liver carcinoma and hepatitis B virus infection.

Turning to this clonotype: One end of the junction varies from germline; a read error may be responsible. The chain carries TRBV11-2 and TRBJ2-2; TRBD1 matches at 9 bases. The V gene's germline CDR1 is SGHAT and CDR2 FQNNGV. This CDR3 has 17 residues. CDR3 sequence reads: CACSFHRDRVGTGELLF. CDR3 nucleotide sequence: TGTGCCTGCAGCTTTCATCGGGACAGGGTCGGCACCGGGGAGCTGTTATTT.

This clonotype was observed once. This chain joins TRBV5-5 and TRBJ2-2; D is tentatively TRBD1 or TRBD2 (5 bases each). Germline V gives CDR1 SGHKS, CDR2 YYEKEE (reference sequence). The CDR3 covers 15 residues. V lost 3 bases and J lost 14, with 23 bases in between. The CDR3 spells CASSSPLQGAEDLFF. The CDR3 region has the DNA TGTGCCAGCAGCTCCCCACTCCAGGGAGCCGAGGACCTGTTTTTT. The entire variable domain, with the rest obtained from reference TRBV5-5 and TRBJ2-2, is as follows: DAGVTQSPTHLIKTRGQQVTLRCSPISGHKSVSWYQQVLGQGPQFIFQYYEKEERGRGNFPDRFSARQFPNYSSELNVNALLLGDSALYLCASSSPLQGAEDLFFGEGSRLTVL.

This clonotype has at least ten counts. This sequence joins TRBV29-1 and TRBJ1-5; 7 nucleotides line up with TRBD1. CDR3 length equals 14 residues. Per germline, CDR1 SQVTM and CDR2 ANQGSEA. The V and J ends lost 4 bases and 7 bases, in that order; junction bases with no gene match: 10. CDR3 nucleotide sequence: TGCAGCGTTGGAGGGAGCAGGGGGGACCAGCCCCAGCATTTT. As protein: CSVGGSRGDQPQHF.

Comments on this clonotype: A much bigger clone sits one base away, suggesting this may be a read error. V is TRBV5-4 and J is TRBJ2-1; 9 bases are a match to TRBD1. The germline V gene encodes CDR1 SGHNT and CDR2 YYREEE (reference sequence). This CDR3 is 16 amino acids long. The CDR3 DNA is TGTGTCAGCAGCCGACAGGGGGGAGTTGCCTACAATGAGCAGTTCTTC. Its translation is CVSSRQGGVAYNEQFF.

In regard to this clonotype: A clone one base away is much larger, so this may be a read error. Lacking the conserved final phenylalanine or tryptophan, this CDR3 likely reflects a read error. The chain joins TRBV12-3 or TRBV12-4 to TRBJ2-7; unclear D gene. The CDR3 is 13 residues long. V lost 3 bases and J 3 bases, leaving 9 bases between the germline ends. CDR3 DNA: TGTGCCAGCAGTTTCCGTTCCGACTACGAGCAGTACTTA. Translated, it gives CASSFRSDYEQYL.

The V and J genes are TRBV16 and TRBJ1-5, with a possible D match to TRBD1 (5 bases). Germline loops: CDR1 KGHSY, CDR2 FQNENV. The CDR3 runs 14 residues. Trimming pared 1 base from V and 1 base from J, leaving 5 bases between. CDR3 protein: CASSQWGSNQPQHF. DNA of the CDR3: TGTGCCAGCAGCCAATGGGGCAGCAATCAGCCCCAGCATTTT.

This clonotype has at least ten counts. The chain carries TRBV6-1 and TRBJ1-3, with TRBD1 identical over 7 bases. Germline V lookup: CDR1 MNHNS, CDR2 SASEGT. The CDR3 has 17 amino acids. J was trimmed by 0 bases and V by 1 base; bases with no gene match: 6. CDR3 sequence: CASSEVGQSHSGNTIYF. DNA for the CDR3: TGTGCCAGCAGTGAAGTGGGACAGAGCCACTCTGGAAACACCATATATTTT.

Concerning this clonotype itself: A read error may be the cause here, since a much bigger clone is one base away. This sequence joins TRBV5-6 and TRBJ2-5; D is unresolved. The CDR3 length is 14 residues. The V gene lost 1 base and the J gene lost 0 bases, with 7 bases spanning the gap. Germline V CDR1 and CDR2: SGHDT, YYEEEE. CDR3 region: CASSLRVDQETQYF. CDR3 DNA: TGTGCCAGCAGCTTGCGGGTAGACCAAGAGACCCAGTACTTC.

For this clonotype: No conserved phenylalanine or tryptophan ends this CDR3, so it is likely a read error. This rearrangement joins TRBV28 to TRBJ2-7; D remains unclear. Between the trimmed V and J ends, which lost 3 bases and 2 bases, there was a span of 14 bases. This CDR3 is built from 15 residues. The germline V gene encodes CDR1 MDHEN and CDR2 SYDVKM. CDR3 protein: CASSFLDGSTYEQYY. The CDR3 bases are TGTGCCAGCAGTTTTCTGGACGGATCTACCTACGAGCAGTACTAC.

This clonotype was detected many times. The chain carries TRBV7-9 and TRBJ2-1; 10 bases align to TRBD2. V trimming: 0 bases; J trimming: 8 bases; junction bases outside the gene matches: 1. This CDR3 region has 14 residues. Germline loops: CDR1 SEHNR, CDR2 FQNEAQ (reference sequence). CDR3 nucleotides: TGTGCCAGCAGCTTAGCTCTAGCGGGAGATGAGCAGTTCTTC. It specifies CASSLALAGDEQFF.

On this clonotype: Because it lacks the conserved phenylalanine or tryptophan at the end, this CDR3 is likely a read error. The chain couples TRBV6-5 to TRBJ2-1; 7 bases fit TRBD1. Looked up from germline, CDR1 is MNHEY and CDR2 is SVGAGI. The J segment lost 0 bases and the V segment lost 9 bases, leaving 8 bases of the junction unmatched. The CDR3 has 15 amino acids. For the CDR3, the DNA is TGTGCCAGTAGGGAATACAGGGGCTCCTACAATGAGCAGTTCATC. Protein sequence: CASREYRGSYNEQFI.

This clonotype appeared a single time. One end of the junction does not line up with germline, which may come from a read error. The genes are TRBV29-1 and TRBJ2-5; D is undetermined. This CDR3 spans 12 amino acids. Germline assignment: CDR1 SQVTM and CDR2 ANQGSEA. As DNA, the CDR3 is TGTAGCCTTGTCCCGCCCGGGGAGACCCAGTACTTC. This gives the protein CSLVPPGETQYF.

The chain links TRBV11-3 to TRBJ2-2, with 8 nucleotides matching TRBD2. The CDR3 covers 16 residues. Germline assignment: CDR1 SGHNT and CDR2 YENEEA. The V segment lost 6 bases and the J segment 0 bases; nucleotides outside the gene matches: 6. CDR3 sequence reads: CASRPTSGTNTGELFF. CDR3 in DNA: TGTGCCAGCAGACCCACTAGCGGTACGAACACCGGGGAGCTGTTTTTT.

In its sample, this clonotype was seen many times. The chain links TRBV12-3 or TRBV12-4 to TRBJ2-2; 10 positions match TRBD2. The CDR3 is made up of 16 amino acids. Trimming removed 7 bases from V and 4 bases from J; junction bases left unmatched: 9. CDR3 coding DNA: TGTGCCAGCAATAACAAGCGGGAGGGCGGCACCGGGGAGCTGTTTTTT. This translates into CASNNKREGGTGELFF.

The genes are TRBV28 and TRBJ1-6; unclear D gene. With 6 bases removed from V and 7 bases from J, the gap between germline ends came to 13 bases. Germline CDR1 and CDR2: MDHEN and SYDVKM. The CDR3 loop spans 14 amino acids. This CDR3 is CASRNSFANSPLHF. CDR3 in DNA: TGTGCCAGCAGGAACTCGTTCGCCAATTCACCCCTCCACTTT. The entire variable domain, with the rest obtained from reference TRBV28 and TRBJ1-6, is as follows: DVKVTQSSRYLVKRTGEKVFLECVQDMDHENMFWYRQDPGLGLRLIYFSYDVKMKEKGDIPEGYSVSREKKERFSLILESASTNQTSMYLCASRNSFANSPLHFGNGTRLTVT.

Notes on this clonotype: One end of the junction varies from germline; a read error may be responsible. The V gene is TRBV11-1, the J gene TRBJ2-2, with D possibly TRBD2 on 5 matching bases. The germline CDR1 and CDR2 sequences are SGHAT and FQDESV (reference sequence). The CDR3 spans 13 residues. The CDR3 region is CASSLELSGELLF. In nucleotides, the CDR3 is TGTGCCAGCAGCTTAGAACTATCCGGGGAGCTGCTTTTT.

A single count supports this clonotype. The germline gene is not matched at one end of the junction; a read error may be the cause. The gene calls are TRBV7-9 and TRBJ2-7; D gene ambiguous. The CDR3 loop spans 11 amino acids. Per the germline V gene, CDR1 is SEHNR and CDR2 is FQNEAQ (reference sequence). CDR3 residues: CASSLTYEQCF. CDR3 nucleotides: TGTGCCAGCTCCCTGACGTACGAGCAGTGCTTC.

The chain couples TRBV6-1 to TRBJ2-2; no reliable D call. Looked up from germline, CDR1 is MNHNS and CDR2 is SASEGT. V was trimmed by 3 bases and J by 4 bases, leaving 12 bases between them. CDR3 length: 15 amino acids. CDR3 in amino acids: CASSEESAVTGELFF. The CDR3, as DNA: TGTGCCAGCAGTGAGGAGTCAGCAGTCACCGGGGAGCTGTTTTTT.

About this clonotype: A read error is possible here, since a much larger clone lies one base away. The chain links TRBV28 to TRBJ2-4, with 11 bases fitting TRBD2. The junction had 8 bases not matched to a gene; V was cut back by 5 bases and J by 8 bases. CDR1 MDHEN and CDR2 SYDVKM come from the germline V gene. CDR3 length: 15 amino acids. The CDR3 DNA reads TGTGCCAGCAGTCCTTTACTAGCGGGAGATGACATTCAGTACTTC. This translates into CASSPLLAGDDIQYF.

In its sample, this clonotype was seen a few times. The V and J genes are TRBV6-6 and TRBJ2-3; TRBD2 might be the D (5 bases). The ends were cut back, 5 bases at V and 2 bases at J, with 17 bases in the middle. Looked up from germline, CDR1 is MNHNY and CDR2 is SVGAGI (reference sequence). The CDR3 length is 16 residues. DNA of the CDR3: TGTGCCAGCAGTCCCATCGCGGGTGGAGTCACAGATACGCAGTATTTT. Encoded protein: CASSPIAGGVTDTQYF.

This clonotype showed up just once. It may be a read error: a sequence one base away is much more abundant. The chain employs TRBV6-1 and TRBJ1-5; no clear D. The CDR3 has 14 residues. Looked up from germline, CDR1 is MNHNS and CDR2 is SASEGT. The CDR3 coding sequence is TGTGCCAGCAGACAGTTCGATAGCAATCAGTCCCAGCATTTT. Translation gives CASRQFDSNQSQHF.

To note about this clonotype: The CDR3 does not end in the conserved phenylalanine or tryptophan, so this is likely a read error. The J gene is TRBJ1-2, the V gene TRBV11-2; D is undetermined. In germline, CDR1 is SGHAT, CDR2 FQNNGV. The CDR3 has 14 amino acids. Trimming stripped 3 bases from V and 4 bases from J, with 12 bases between. The CDR3: CASSLGWQTYGYTL. The CDR3 bases are TGTGCCAGCAGCTTGGGTTGGCAGACCTATGGCTACACCTTA.

This chain links TRBV11-1 with TRBJ2-1, with TRBD2 matching over 10 bases. CDR3 length: 16 residues. V lost 4 bases and J lost 4; bases outside the gene matches: 7. The germline CDR1 and CDR2 sequences are SGHAT and FQDESV (reference sequence). Here the CDR3 reads CASSSQLAGAYNEQFF. CDR3 DNA: TGTGCCAGCAGCTCCCAGCTAGCGGGGGCATACAATGAGCAGTTCTTC.

As for this clonotype: The final CDR3 position lacks the conserved phenylalanine or tryptophan, pointing to a likely read error. The chain's CDR3 is CSVTGTGGLEQFS. CDR3 sequence (DNA): TGCAGCGTAACCGGGACAGGGGGTCTAGAGCAGTTCTCC. The genes are TRBV29-1 and TRBJ2-1, with TRBD1 matching over 11 bases. Trimming cost V 6 bases and J 10 bases; bases outside gene matches: 8. The germline V gene encodes CDR1 SQVTM and CDR2 ANQGSEA. The CDR3 has 13 amino acids.

Comment on this clonotype: A much larger clone sits a single nucleotide away, making a read error possible. The V call is TRBV5-1, the J call TRBJ2-3; 14 bases map to TRBD2. Germline V CDR1 and CDR2: SGHRS, YFSETQ. The CDR3 is made up of 16 amino acids. CDR3 in DNA: TGCGCCGGCAGCGGAGGGACTAGCGGGAGAACAGATACGCAGTATTTT. Its protein product is CAGSGGTSGRTDTQYF.

Only a few counts were recorded for this clonotype. With a much larger clone just one base away, this may be a read error. The CDR3 DNA follows: TGTGCCATCAGTGAGTCGACGGACGCGCAGTACTTC. Translation gives CAISESTDAQYF. The chain joins TRBV10-3 to TRBJ2-7; D unclear. Trimming cost V 0 bases and J 9 bases, with 9 bases left between them. The V gene's germline CDR1 is ENHRY and CDR2 SYGVKD. There are 12 residues in the CDR3.